Below, one TCR beta chain is given with its context. The germline V gene encodes CDR1 MNHEY and CDR2 SMNVEV (reference sequence). The CDR3 extends over 11 amino acids. V lost 6 bases and J 14 bases, leaving 14 bases between the germline ends. The assay was immunoSEQ multiplex PCR, and TCRdb's table has in-frame clones only and misses some. Seen here are more than 100,000 clones, 88% observed once, and the top ten hold 0.88%. This sample was taken from a study of blood T cell repertoires in COVID-19. The J gene is TRBJ2-1, the V gene TRBV27; maybe TRBD2 (5 bases). The clonotype comes from a woman between 45 and 65 years old with active or convalescent COVID-19. The sample taken for sequencing was peripheral blood. CDR3 residues: CASSPDFQEFF. DNA of the CDR3: TGTGCCAGCAGCCCGGACTTTCAGGAGTTCTTC.